This TCR beta chain is drawn from a study of post-analysis software for immune sequencing data. Carried by the TCR beta cDNA libraries were unique molecular identifiers. A single record per CDR3 protein comes from TCRdb applying MiXCR to the PCR reads. The sample includes roughly 600,000 distinct CDR3 sequences, 44% of them seen just once. In its sample, this clonotype was seen a few times. Its antigen is currently unknown. Germline V CDR1 and CDR2: SGHVS, FNYEAQ. The CDR3 has 16 residues. V gave up 1 base and J gave up 4 bases, with 14 bases separating them. Regarding the study as a whole: Higher frequency in patients than in controls was seen for about five TRBV segments, with TRBV5-6, TRBV5-1 and TRBV20-1 among them. Samples prepared in the same batch strongly co-clustered by F measure.

The TCR was taken from a girl aged 10 to 17 with multiple sclerosis. The V gene is TRBV7-6, the J gene TRBJ1-5, with D possibly matching TRBD1 (5 bases). Sequencing was performed on blood. For the CDR3, the DNA is TGTGCCAGCAGCTTAGGAGGGGCAGGGTTTAATCAGCCCCAGCATTTT. This gives the protein CASSLGGAGFNQPQHF.